The 13 T cell receptor beta chains presented below share a single source sample, sequenced in a study of blood T cell repertoires in COVID-19 (dated by TCRdb to about 2020). Receptor libraries were prepared by the immunoSEQ multiplex PCR assay. TCRdb mirrors the immuneACCESS table, restricted to in-frame sequences. Some clones are absent from its copies; in checked studies, under half trace to an unresolved V gene, and the reason for the others is unknown. The sample records 210,000 or so clones, around 86% of which are singletons. The ten largest clones capture roughly 4.9% of the sample. The specimen was peripheral blood. The receptors shown here come from a human donor in a cohort sampled during active COVID-19.

The chain combines TRBV12-3 or TRBV12-4 with TRBJ2-1, with D possibly being TRBD2 (5 bases). This CDR3 region has 12 residues. The V end lost 4 bases, the J end lost 6 bases, and 7 bases lay between the germline ends. The CDR3 sequence is CASSWSGNEQFF. The CDR3 DNA sequence: TGTGCCAGCAGTTGGAGCGGCAATGAGCAGTTCTTC.

V and J are TRBV6-5 and TRBJ1-5; no clear D. V lost 8 bases and J lost 2, with 13 bases in between. CDR3 length: 14 amino acids. Looked up from germline, CDR1 is MNHEY and CDR2 is SVGAGI. CDR3 DNA: TGTGCCAGCTCCCACGCGGAGGGCAATCAGCCCCAGCATTTT. As protein: CASSHAEGNQPQHF.

This rearrangement joins TRBV10-3 to TRBJ1-1; D is unclear. V lost 6 bases to trimming and J lost 6 bases, with 14 bases between them. Germline V gene data show CDR1 as ENHRY and CDR2 as SYGVKD. This CDR3 spans 13 amino acids. The CDR3 DNA sequence: TGTGCCATCAGGGAAAGTGGGAGGGCTGAAGCTTTCTTT. It encodes CAIRESGRAEAFF.

The chain joins TRBV24-1 to TRBJ1-5; tentative D call: TRBD1 (5 bases). Germline loops: CDR1 KGHDR, CDR2 SFDVKD. The CDR3 extends over 14 amino acids. Trimming cost V 6 bases and J 1 base, with 9 bases left between them. CDR3 region: CATSLEGSNQPQHF. The CDR3 coding sequence is TGTGCCACCAGTCTGGAGGGGAGCAATCAGCCCCAGCATTTT.

The V and J genes are TRBV30 and TRBJ1-4; possibly TRBD1 for D (5 bases). Germline V gene sequence: CDR1 GTSNPN, CDR2 SVGIG (reference sequence). V was cut by 3 bases and J by 0 bases, with 14 bases left in between. The CDR3 is 16 residues long. CDR3 DNA: TGTGCCTGGAGCGACCGACAGTTTGCAACTAATGAAAAACTGTTTTTT. It encodes CAWSDRQFATNEKLFF. Based on the CDR3 plus reference TRBV30 and TRBJ1-4, the full variable domain is SQTIHQWPATLVQPVGSPLSLECTVEGTSNPNLYWYRQAAGRGLQLLFYSVGIGQISSEVPQNLSASRPQDRQFILSSKKLLLSDSGFYLCAWSDRQFATNEKLFFGSGTQLSVL.

The chain combines TRBV2 with TRBJ2-5, with 12 bases lining up with TRBD2. The ends lost 6 bases at V and 4 bases at J; junction bases unmatched: 3. This CDR3 comprises 14 residues. Germline lookup yields CDR1 SNHLY and CDR2 FYNNEI. The CDR3 is CASSGGLAGETQYF. In nucleotides, the CDR3 is TGTGCCAGCAGCGGGGGACTAGCGGGAGAGACCCAGTACTTC.

This clone was detected once. V is TRBV29-1 and J is TRBJ2-3; TRBD2 aligns across 8 bases. V trimming: 6 bases; J trimming: 3 bases; junction bases outside the gene matches: 5. Germline-derived CDR1 and CDR2 are SQVTM and ANQGSEA. CDR3 length: 13 amino acids. The CDR3 DNA sequence: TGCAGCGTAGCGGGAGTAGGTACAGATACGCAGTATTTT. Protein sequence: CSVAGVGTDTQYF.

The V call is TRBV5-1, the J call TRBJ1-2, with 7 bases lining up with TRBD1. The V gene's germline CDR1 is SGHRS and CDR2 YFSETQ. The length of the CDR3 is 14 residues. V shed 4 bases and J 8 bases; nucleotides not matched to a gene: 11. In DNA form, the CDR3 reads TGCGCCAGCAGCCCGTATGACAGGGCGGGGGGCTACACCTTC. It yields the protein CASSPYDRAGGYTF.

The gene calls are TRBV5-8 and TRBJ2-7; TRBD2 aligns across 8 bases. CDR3 length: 14 amino acids. In germline, CDR1 is SGHTS, CDR2 YDEGEE. V shed 4 bases and J 2 bases; nucleotides not matched to a gene: 5. The CDR3 is CASSAGGGAYEQYF. In DNA form, the CDR3 reads TGTGCCAGCAGCGCCGGGGGGGGAGCCTACGAGCAGTACTTC.

The chain couples TRBV6-5 to TRBJ2-1, with 7 nucleotides matching TRBD1. Trimming cost V 0 bases and J 5 bases; bases outside gene matches: 4. This CDR3 spans 15 amino acids. Germline CDR1 is MNHEY and CDR2 is SVGAGI. As DNA, the CDR3 is TGTGCCAGCAGTTACTCGATTCAGGGGGACAATGAGCAGTTCTTC. It codes for CASSYSIQGDNEQFF.

V usage is TRBV4-1 and J usage is TRBJ2-7; possible D gene TRBD1, 6 bases. This CDR3 region has 15 residues. Germline assignment: CDR1 MGHRA and CDR2 YSYEKL. The germline V and J ends were trimmed by 3 bases and 0 bases, with 12 bases remaining between them. This CDR3 reads CASSQTGTSSYEQYF. The CDR3 bases are TGCGCCAGCAGCCAGACCGGGACATCCTCCTACGAGCAGTACTTC.

The gene calls are TRBV19 and TRBJ2-5, with 11 bases matching TRBD2. Trimming cost V 3 bases and J 5 bases; bases outside gene matches: 5. CDR1 LNHDA and CDR2 SQIVND come from the germline V gene (reference sequence). This CDR3 contains 15 residues. The CDR3 DNA follows: TGTGCCAGTAGTATCCTCGTAGCGGGGGGGGAGACCCAGTACTTC. Protein sequence: CASSILVAGGETQYF. The variable domain in full, completed from reference TRBV19 and TRBJ2-5, reads DGGITQSPKYLFRKEGQNVTLSCEQNLNHDAMYWYRQDPGQGLRLIYYSQIVNDFQKGDIAEGYSVSREKKESFPLTVTSAQKNPTAFYLCASSILVAGGETQYFGPGTRLLVL.

The chain couples TRBV27 to TRBJ2-7, with 9 bases aligning to TRBD2. CDR1 MNHEY and CDR2 SMNVEV come from the germline V gene (reference sequence). With V trimmed by 5 bases and J by 3 bases, 5 bases remained unmatched. This CDR3 has 14 amino acids. In DNA form, the CDR3 reads TGTGCCAGCAGTCCGGGACTAGCTGACTACGAGCAGTACTTC. It translates to CASSPGLADYEQYF.